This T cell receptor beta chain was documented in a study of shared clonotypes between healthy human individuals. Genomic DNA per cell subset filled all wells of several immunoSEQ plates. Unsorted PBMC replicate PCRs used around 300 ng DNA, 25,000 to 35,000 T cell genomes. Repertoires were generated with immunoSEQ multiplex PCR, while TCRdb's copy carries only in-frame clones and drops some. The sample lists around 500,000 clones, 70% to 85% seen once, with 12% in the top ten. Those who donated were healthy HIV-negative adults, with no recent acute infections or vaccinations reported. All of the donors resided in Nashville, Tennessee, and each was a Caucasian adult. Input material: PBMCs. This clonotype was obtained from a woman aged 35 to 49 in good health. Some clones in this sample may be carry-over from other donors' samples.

CDR3 nucleotides: TGTGCCAGCAGCAAACCGTGGTGCTCCCCTAAGAGAGGGAACACTGAAGCTTTCTTT. Translation gives CASSKPWCSPKRGNTEAFF. The chain couples TRBV21-1 to TRBJ1-1. TRBV21-1 counts as a pseudogene. The CDR3 is 19 amino acids.